These T cell receptor beta chains were read from a single sample in a study of PD-1 blockade in classical Hodgkin lymphoma. Repertoires were generated with immunoSEQ multiplex PCR, while TCRdb's copy carries only in-frame clones and drops some. The table has about 36,000 clones, roughly three quarters seen once; the top ten hold about 14%. Sequencing was performed on peripheral blood mononuclear cells (PBMCs), taken before the second cycle of nivolumab. Receptor source: a human donor with classical Hodgkin lymphoma. Both conserved end residues are part of each CDR3. A D gene is named only where the DNA matches it firmly. Not every row has a clone size; where given, it reads once, few, many or a size class.

cdr3_nt	cdr3_aa	v_call	cdr3_length	clone_size	d_call	j_call
TGTGCCAGTAGTATAGGGCTGGGACGGCTGAACACTGAAGCTTTCTTT	CASSIGLGRLNTEAFF	TRBV19	16	-	-	TRBJ1-1
TGTGCCAGCTCAGCGGGTCACGGTACGGGCGAGCAGTACTTC	CASSAGHGTGEQYF	TRBV18	14	-	-	TRBJ2-7
TGTGCCAGCAGCTTACGCGGGGCTGAGCAGTTCTTC	CASSLRGAEQFF	TRBV7-9	12	-	-	TRBJ2-1
TGCGCCAGCAGCCAACCCGGACAGGGGAAAGAGACCCAGTACTTC	CASSQPGQGKETQYF	TRBV4-1	15	-	TRBD1	TRBJ2-5
TGCGCCAGCAGCTTGGACACTTCTTCTTACAATGAGCAGTTCTTC	CASSLDTSSYNEQFF	TRBV5-1	15	few	-	TRBJ2-1
TGTGCCAGCAGCCCCAGACAGGGTGGCTACGAGCAGTACTTC	CASSPRQGGYEQYF	TRBV7-2	14	few	TRBD1	TRBJ2-7
TGTGCCAGCAGCTCTCTTGACAGGGTTGAGCAGTTCTTC	CASSSLDRVEQFF	TRBV7-2	13	-	TRBD1	TRBJ2-1
TGTGCCAGCAGCGTACACAGCGGGAGCACAGATACGCAGTATTTT	CASSVHSGSTDTQYF	TRBV9	15	-	-	TRBJ2-3
TGCAGCGTTGAATGGGGGGACCGTCCCAATGAGCAGTTCTTC	CSVEWGDRPNEQFF	TRBV29-1	14	few	-	TRBJ2-1
TGTGCCAGCAGTGAACTGACTGAAGCTTTCTTT	CASSELTEAFF	TRBV25-1	11	-	-	TRBJ1-1
TGCGCCAGCAGCCTAGTGGGGACTAGCGGGGCCCATGAGCAGTTCTTC	CASSLVGTSGAHEQFF	TRBV5-1	16	-	TRBD2	TRBJ2-1
TGTGCCAGCAGCTCGACGAAGGGGGGCGGCAACTACGAGCAGTACTTC	CASSSTKGGGNYEQYF	TRBV7-9	16	once	-	TRBJ2-7
TGTGCCAGCAGCTCTGACGGGGAGACCCAGTACTTC	CASSSDGETQYF	TRBV5-5	12	-	-	TRBJ2-5
TGTGCCACCAGGCGACTAGCGGGAGGCCCGGGGGGTTACGAGCAGTACTTC	CATRRLAGGPGGYEQYF	TRBV15	17	-	TRBD2	TRBJ2-7
TGTGCCTGGAGTGTAGACCGGTATCAGCCCCAGCATTTT	CAWSVDRYQPQHF	TRBV30	13	-	-	TRBJ1-5
TGTGCCAGCAGCTCTGCCCCGGGACAGGGCCGGGGGGGAGGCTACACCTTC	CASSSAPGQGRGGGYTF	TRBV7-3	17	-	TRBD1	TRBJ1-2
TGTGCCATCAGGGACATGGGTGCTTCGTATGGCTACACCTTC	CAIRDMGASYGYTF	TRBV10-3	14	once	-	TRBJ1-2
TGTGCCAGTAGTATGGGGGGAGGAGCTAATGAAAAACTGTTTTTT	CASSMGGGANEKLFF	TRBV19	15	-	-	TRBJ1-4
TGTGCTAGTGGTTTGGGCAGTGGGATGCGTGAGCAGTTCTTC	CASGLGSGMREQFF	TRBV12-5	14	-	-	TRBJ2-1
TGCGCCAGCAGCCAAGAGCCAGGGGCTTCTGGGGCCAACGTCCTGACTTTC	CASSQEPGASGANVLTF	TRBV4-1	17	-	-	TRBJ2-6
TGTGCCAGCAGCTGGGCTAGCGGGGGGCTTTTCACGCAGTATTTT	CASSWASGGLFTQYF	TRBV7-3	15	-	TRBD2	TRBJ2-3
TGTGCCTGGAAGGGTCAGGGCGATTCACCCCTCCACTTT	CAWKGQGDSPLHF	TRBV30	13	-	-	TRBJ1-6
TGTGCCAGCAGCTACGACCTGGGACAAGGGGCTATGAATCGCTACACCTTC	CASSYDLGQGAMNRYTF	TRBV7-9	17	-	-	TRBJ1-2
TGTGCCATCCAAGGCGGATACTACAATGAGCAGTTCTTC	CAIQGGYYNEQFF	TRBV10-3	13	-	-	TRBJ2-1
TGTGCCAGCACCCAAGCGGGGCGGACCACAGATACGCAGTATTTT	CASTQAGRTTDTQYF	TRBV9	15	-	TRBD2	TRBJ2-3
TGCAGTCTCTCCGGGACTGAAGCTTTCTTT	CSLSGTEAFF	TRBV20-1	10	-	-	TRBJ1-1
TGTGCCAGCAGTGATCCGGGCCTTAATTCACCCCTCCACTTT	CASSDPGLNSPLHF	TRBV6-1	14	medium-sized	-	TRBJ1-6
TGTGCCAGCTCAGCGGGACTAGCCAGCACAGATACGCAGTATTTT	CASSAGLASTDTQYF	TRBV18	15	-	TRBD2	TRBJ2-3
TGTGCCAGCAGTCAAGATGTGGCTAGCGGGAGGATCAAATACGAGCAGTACTTC	CASSQDVASGRIKYEQYF	TRBV2	18	-	TRBD2	TRBJ2-7
TGTGCCAGCAGTCCCTCCCCGCGACTAGCGGGAGGTCAAGAGACCCAGTACTTC	CASSPSPRLAGGQETQYF	TRBV11-2	18	-	TRBD2	TRBJ2-5
TGTGCCAGCAGCTCAAACAGGGCATCCTACGAGCAGTACTTC	CASSSNRASYEQYF	TRBV7-2	14	-	-	TRBJ2-7
TGTGCCAGCAGTTTACGCGGGGGGAGGTCCTACAATGAGCAGTTCTTC	CASSLRGGRSYNEQFF	TRBV28	16	-	TRBD2	TRBJ2-1
TGTGCCAGCAGCTTGGGGACAGGGTACGAGCAGTACTTC	CASSLGTGYEQYF	TRBV13	13	-	TRBD1	TRBJ2-7
TGTGCCAGCAACAGACAGGGGTCCCAGGGAGGCGGCTACACCTTC	CASNRQGSQGGGYTF	TRBV6-6	15	-	TRBD1	TRBJ1-2
TGTGCCAGCAGTCCCCGGGACACGTCCTACGAGCAGTACTTC	CASSPRDTSYEQYF	TRBV5-4	14	-	-	TRBJ2-7
TGTGCCAGCAGCTTAGCCCAAGTTCCCTTTAACGCTGAAGCTTTCTTT	CASSLAQVPFNAEAFF	TRBV7-2	16	-	-	TRBJ1-1
TGTGCCAGCAGCTTAGGGACAGGGAGCAACCAGCCCCAGCATTTT	CASSLGTGSNQPQHF	TRBV11-3	15	-	TRBD1	TRBJ1-5
TGTGCCAGCAGCTCCGGGGATGCAGGGACGATGAACACTGAAGCTTTCTTT	CASSSGDAGTMNTEAFF	TRBV7-8	17	once	-	TRBJ1-1
TGCGCCAGCAGTCACACCAAGTACTCCGGAAACACCATATATTTT	CASSHTKYSGNTIYF	TRBV23-1	15	-	-	TRBJ1-3
TGCGCCAGCAGCCAAGTAGGTAGGGGCGAAAGGTCGCCCCAGCATTTT	CASSQVGRGERSPQHF	TRBV4-1	16	-	-	TRBJ1-5
TGTGCCAGCAGACGAGGGGGGATGAACACTGAAGCTTTCTTT	CASRRGGMNTEAFF	TRBV5-4	14	few	-	TRBJ1-1
TGTGCCAGTAGGGCAGGGCCAACTAATGAAAAACTGTTTTTT	CASRAGPTNEKLFF	TRBV19	14	-	-	TRBJ1-4
TGTGCCAGCAGCTTGCTAATGACAGGGCATGGCTACACCTTC	CASSLLMTGHGYTF	TRBV7-2	14	-	TRBD1	TRBJ1-2
TGTGCCAGCAGCTTAAGGATGTGGGAGATACCCCGAGATGGGCAGTTCTTC	CASSLRMWEIPRDGQFF	TRBV11-3	17	-	-	TRBJ2-1
TGTGCCAGCAGCCCAATTGGGAGTAGCAATCAGCCCCAGCATTTT	CASSPIGSSNQPQHF	TRBV27	15	-	-	TRBJ1-5
TGCGCCAGCAGTGGACAGAGTCCATCATATGGCTACACCTTC	CASSGQSPSYGYTF	TRBV5-1	14	many	-	TRBJ1-2
TGTGCCAGCAGCTTAGGGCGACCGGGACTAGCGGGAGGGCCTTACACAGATACGCAGTATTTT	CASSLGRPGLAGGPYTDTQYF	TRBV7-3	21	-	TRBD2	TRBJ2-3
TGTGCCAGCAGCTTATTCTCCTACGAGCAGTACTTC	CASSLFSYEQYF	TRBV7-2	12	few	-	TRBJ2-7
TGTGCCAGCAGTGTAGTAGGACAGGGGGCATTCGAGCAGTTCTTC	CASSVVGQGAFEQFF	TRBV2	15	-	TRBD1	TRBJ2-1
TGTGCCTGGAGAAGGGTCGGCACAGATACGCAGTATTTT	CAWRRVGTDTQYF	TRBV30	13	many	-	TRBJ2-3
TGTGCCATCAGGGGCCAGGGACAGGGTACGGGCTACACCTTC	CAIRGQGQGTGYTF	TRBV10-3	14	many	TRBD1	TRBJ1-2
TGTGCCAGCAGCTTAGCGGTGAGGCCGAACACTGAAGCTTTCTTT	CASSLAVRPNTEAFF	TRBV7-6	15	-	-	TRBJ1-1
TGTGCCAGCAGCTCGGAAGGGATCGAGCAGTTCTTC	CASSSEGIEQFF	TRBV7-3	12	few	-	TRBJ2-1
TGTGCCAGCAGCTCAGGACAGGGCTATGGCTACACCTTC	CASSSGQGYGYTF	TRBV7-2	13	-	TRBD1	TRBJ1-2
TGCGCCAGCAGCCCCTACATCAACGCGGGCTACGAGCAGTACTTC	CASSPYINAGYEQYF	TRBV5-1	15	-	-	TRBJ2-7